This TCR beta chain was retrieved from a study of OX40 agonist ivuxolimab in advanced cancers. Study-wide background: Three patients showed partial responses: one hepatocellular carcinoma and two cutaneous melanoma cases. Whole-study results and caveats: Among the least clonally expanded were partial responders at 0.1-3.0 mg/kg.

Using immunoSEQ multiplex PCR, the repertoire was profiled, and TCRdb retains in-frame clones only, with some absent. The sample contains tens of thousands of clones, roughly 85% of which appear only once. Patients were excluded for autoimmune disease history or systemic immunosuppression. About this clone itself: Antigen: not known.

The V end was cut by 4 bases, the J end by 4 bases, with 10 bases between. Germline assignment: CDR1 GTSNPN and CDR2 SVGIG (reference sequence). The CDR3 extends over 12 amino acids. This TCR derives from an adult with an advanced solid tumor such as melanoma, head and neck, liver or kidney cancer. The sequencing used CD4+ or CD8+ T cells sorted from blood, collected in a trial of the OX40 agonist ivuxolimab. The rearrangement uses TRBV30 and TRBJ1-2; TRBD1 is a possible D gene (6 bases). CDR3 residues: CAWTGEGYGYTF. CDR3 in DNA: TGTGCCTGGACAGGGGAGGGCTATGGCTACACCTTC.